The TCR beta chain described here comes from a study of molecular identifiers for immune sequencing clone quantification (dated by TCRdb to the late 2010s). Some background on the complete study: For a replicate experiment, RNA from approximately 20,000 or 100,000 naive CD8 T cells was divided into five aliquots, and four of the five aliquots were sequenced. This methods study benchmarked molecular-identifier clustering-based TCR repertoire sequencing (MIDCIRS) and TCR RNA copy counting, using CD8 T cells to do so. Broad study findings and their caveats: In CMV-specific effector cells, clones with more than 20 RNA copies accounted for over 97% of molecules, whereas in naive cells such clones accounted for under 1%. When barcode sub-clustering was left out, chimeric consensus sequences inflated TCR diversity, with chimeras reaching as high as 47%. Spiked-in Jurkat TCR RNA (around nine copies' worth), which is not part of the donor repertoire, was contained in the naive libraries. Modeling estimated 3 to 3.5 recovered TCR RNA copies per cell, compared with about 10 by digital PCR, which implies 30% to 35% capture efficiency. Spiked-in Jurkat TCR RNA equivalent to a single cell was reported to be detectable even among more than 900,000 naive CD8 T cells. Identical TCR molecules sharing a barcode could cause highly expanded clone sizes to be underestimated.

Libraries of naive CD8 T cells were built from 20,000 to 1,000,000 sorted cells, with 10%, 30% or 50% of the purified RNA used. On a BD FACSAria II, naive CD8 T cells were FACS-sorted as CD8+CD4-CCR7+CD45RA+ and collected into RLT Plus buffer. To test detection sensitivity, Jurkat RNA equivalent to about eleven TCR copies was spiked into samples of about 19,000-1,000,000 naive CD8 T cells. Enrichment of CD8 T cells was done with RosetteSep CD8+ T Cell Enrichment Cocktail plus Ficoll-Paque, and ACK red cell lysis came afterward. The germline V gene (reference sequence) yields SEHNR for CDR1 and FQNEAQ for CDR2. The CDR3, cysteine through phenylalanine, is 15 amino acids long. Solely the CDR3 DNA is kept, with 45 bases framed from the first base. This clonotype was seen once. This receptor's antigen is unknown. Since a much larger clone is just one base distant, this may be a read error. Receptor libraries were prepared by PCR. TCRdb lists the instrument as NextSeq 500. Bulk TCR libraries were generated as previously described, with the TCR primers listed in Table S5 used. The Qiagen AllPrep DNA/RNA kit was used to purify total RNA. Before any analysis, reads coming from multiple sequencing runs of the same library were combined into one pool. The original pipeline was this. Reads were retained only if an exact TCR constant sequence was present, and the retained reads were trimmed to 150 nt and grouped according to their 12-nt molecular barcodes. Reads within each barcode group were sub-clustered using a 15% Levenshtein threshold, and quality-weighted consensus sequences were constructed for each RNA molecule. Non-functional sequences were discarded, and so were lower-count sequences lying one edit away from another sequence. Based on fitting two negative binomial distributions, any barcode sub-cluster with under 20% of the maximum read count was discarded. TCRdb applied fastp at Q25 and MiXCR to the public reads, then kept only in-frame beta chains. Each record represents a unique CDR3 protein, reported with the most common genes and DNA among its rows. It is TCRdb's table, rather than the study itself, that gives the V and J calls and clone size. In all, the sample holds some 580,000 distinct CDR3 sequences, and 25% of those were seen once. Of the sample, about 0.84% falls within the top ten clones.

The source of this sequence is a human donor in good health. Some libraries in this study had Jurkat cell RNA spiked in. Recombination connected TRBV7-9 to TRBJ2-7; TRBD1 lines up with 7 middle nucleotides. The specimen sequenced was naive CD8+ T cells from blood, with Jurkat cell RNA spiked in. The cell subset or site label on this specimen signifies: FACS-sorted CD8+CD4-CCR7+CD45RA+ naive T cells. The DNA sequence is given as TGTGCCAGCAGCTTGTCGACCGGACAGGACATCGAGAAGTACTTC. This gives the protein CASSLSTGQDIEKYF. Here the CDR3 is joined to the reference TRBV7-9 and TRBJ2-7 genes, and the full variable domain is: DTGVSQNPRHKITKRGQNVTFRCDPISEHNRLYWYRQTLGQGPEFLTYFQNEAQLEKSRLLSDRFSAERPKGSFSTLEIQRTEQGDSAMYLCASSLSTGQDIEKYFGPGTRLTVT.